Given below is one T cell receptor beta chain in context. Its antigen is not known. V gave up 0 bases and J gave up 4 bases; unmatched junction bases: 5. CDR1 and CDR2 (germline): LGHNA, YNFKEQ. The CDR3 spans 15 residues. The data belong to a study of cytomegalovirus exposure and HLA in healthy donors. The study, taken as a whole, reports: Another analysis was done later, and it associated roughly 15,000 TCR beta sequences with HLA alleles at 0.05 false discovery rate.

The PCR contained 60 Vbeta and 13 Jbeta primers. Here immunoSEQ multiplex PCR was the method, and the copy in TCRdb shows in-frame clones only, minus some. The sample shows about 91,000 clones, approximately 86% of them seen only once. The chain combines TRBV4-2 with TRBJ2-7, with 8 bases that match TRBD1. Material: PBMCs. The receptor was isolated from a man aged 25-45 years in good health and CMV-seropositive. Here the CDR3 DNA reads TGTGCCAGCAGCCAAGAGCGGACAGGGCAATACGAGCAGTACTTC. Translating gives CASSQERTGQYEQYF.